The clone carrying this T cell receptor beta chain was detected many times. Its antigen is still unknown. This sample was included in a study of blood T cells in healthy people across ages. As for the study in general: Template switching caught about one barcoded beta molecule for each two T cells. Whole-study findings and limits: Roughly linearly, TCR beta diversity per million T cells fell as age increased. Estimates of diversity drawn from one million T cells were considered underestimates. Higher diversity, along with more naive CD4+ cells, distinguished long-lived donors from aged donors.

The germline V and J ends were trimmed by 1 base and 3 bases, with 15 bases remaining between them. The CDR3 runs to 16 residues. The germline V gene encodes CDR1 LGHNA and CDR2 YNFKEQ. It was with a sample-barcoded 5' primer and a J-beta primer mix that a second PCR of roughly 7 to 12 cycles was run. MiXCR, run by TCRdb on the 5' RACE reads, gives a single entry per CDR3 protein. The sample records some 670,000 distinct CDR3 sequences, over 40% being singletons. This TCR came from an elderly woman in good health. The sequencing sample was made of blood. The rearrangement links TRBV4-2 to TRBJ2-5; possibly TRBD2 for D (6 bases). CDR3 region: CASSQVEAGTEETQYF. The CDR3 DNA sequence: TGTGCCAGCAGCCAAGTTGAAGCCGGGACTGAAGAGACCCAGTACTTC.